Below, 2 T cell receptor beta chains from the same sample are listed, as sequenced in a study of radiotherapy plus CTLA-4 blockade in lung cancer (dated by TCRdb to the late 2010s). Library construction relied on the immunoSEQ multiplex PCR assay. Sourced from immuneACCESS, this table was stored by TCRdb with only in-frame sequences that have V and J called. A share of the clones is absent; for the studies checked, an unresolved V gene accounts for under half, and the remainder has no known explanation. The sample has about 87,000 clones on record, 85% to 90% of them singletons. The ten largest clones add up to over 15% of the sample. The material was peripheral blood, obtained from a patient treated with radiotherapy plus ipilimumab. All receptors come from a human donor with non-small cell lung cancer that progressed on radiotherapy plus ipilimumab.

The chain has TRBV2 and TRBJ1-5; maybe TRBD1 (6 bases). Germline CDR1 SNHLY, CDR2 FYNNEI. CDR3 length equals 14 residues. V was trimmed by 4 bases and J by 1 base, leaving 8 bases between them. CDR3 bases: TGTGCCAGCAGTGGGCAGGGGAGCAATCAGCCCCAGCATTTT. It codes for CASSGQGSNQPQHF.

This clone was observed a handful of times. This sequence joins TRBV9 and TRBJ2-7; D might be TRBD1 (5 bases). V was pared by 2 bases and J by 0 bases, with 12 bases between. The CDR3 contains 15 residues. Germline CDR1 and CDR2: SGDLS and YYNGEE. In DNA, the CDR3 is TGTGCCAGCAGCGTTGACCCAGGGCGCTCCTACGAGCAGTACTTC. Residues: CASSVDPGRSYEQYF.